The clone carrying this T cell receptor beta chain was detected once. As yet, its antigen is unknown. Trimming stripped 0 bases from V and 4 bases from J, with 12 bases between. CDR1 and CDR2 from the germline V gene are SGDLS and YYNGEE. The length of the CDR3 is 15 residues. The entry originates in a study of shared clonotypes between healthy human individuals. Regarding the study as a whole: Of the naive CD4 clonotypes, around 5% were shared across several donors. Sharing of clonotypes among donors was expected to vary with sequencing depth. Larger richness was generally estimated for naive than memory subsets.

Here immunoSEQ multiplex PCR was the method, and the copy in TCRdb shows in-frame clones only, minus some. The sample lists about 2.3 million clones; around 90% were seen once. The source material was naive CD4+ T cells from PBMCs. The subset here: CD45RA+ positively selected. The rearrangement joins TRBV9 to TRBJ2-3, with TRBD2 as a possible D gene (5 bases). This TCR was recovered from a man in his late teens or twenties in good health. Some clones in this sample may be carry-over from other donors' samples. The CDR3: CASSVGVGESDTQYF. The CDR3 coding sequence is TGTGCCAGCAGCGTAGGGGTGGGAGAGTCAGATACGCAGTATTTT. The full variable domain, its missing parts supplied by reference TRBV9 and TRBJ2-3, is DSGVTQTPKHLITATGQRVTLRCSPRSGDLSVYWYQQSLDQGLQFLIQYYNGEERAKGNILERFSAQQFPDLHSELNLSSLELGDSALYFCASSVGVGESDTQYFGPGTRLTVL.